This is a list of T cell receptor beta chains from one sample in a study of blood T cell repertoires in COVID-19. Sequencing was performed with immunoSEQ multiplex PCR; in TCRdb, only in-frame clones are kept and a portion is missing. Here the sample spans 100,000 to 120,000 clones, 76% being singletons. The specimen was peripheral blood. The receptor source for this set is a woman older than 75 with acute or convalescent COVID-19. Both conserved end residues are part of each CDR3. Each record gives: V gene, D gene, clone size, J gene, CDR3 protein, CDR3 DNA. A D gene is named only where the DNA matches it firmly. Only some rows state a clone size, as once, few, many or a class for expanded clones.

>TRBV4-3|NA|NA|TRBJ2-7
CASSHRLGVIYEQYF
TGCGCCAGCAGCCACCGATTGGGAGTAATTTACGAGCAGTACTTC
>TRBV5-1|NA|NA|TRBJ1-2
CASSSDSPPYGYTF
TGCGCCAGCAGTTCGGACAGCCCTCCCTATGGCTACACCTTC
>TRBV6-5|NA|NA|TRBJ1-1
CASSSIGQMNTEAFF
TGTGCCAGCAGTTCTATAGGACAGATGAACACTGAAGCTTTCTTT
>TRBV4-1|NA|NA|TRBJ1-1
CASGQSPGRNTEAFF
TGCGCCAGTGGACAGTCTCCTGGGCGAAACACTGAAGCTTTCTTT
>TRBV7-8|TRBD2|NA|TRBJ2-7
CASSLAAASGGLEQYF
TGTGCCAGCAGCTTAGCGGCGGCTAGCGGCGGCCTCGAGCAGTACTTC
>TRBV10-3|NA|NA|TRBJ1-6
CAINSDSFSPLHF
TGTGCCATCAACTCGGACAGTTTTTCACCCCTCCACTTT
>TRBV29-1|TRBD2|NA|TRBJ2-3
CSVDISGVGTDTQYF
TGCAGCGTTGACATTAGCGGGGTAGGCACAGATACGCAGTATTTT
>TRBV30|NA|NA|TRBJ1-1
CAWRGEGTEAFF
TGTGCCTGGAGGGGGGAGGGGACTGAAGCTTTCTTT
>TRBV7-9|TRBD2|NA|TRBJ2-3
CASSWTSAGADTQYF
TGTGCCAGCAGCTGGACTAGCGCGGGAGCAGATACGCAGTATTTT
>TRBV3-1/TRBV3-2|NA|NA|TRBJ2-1
CASSQPLDLYNEQFF
TGTGCCAGCAGCCAACCCTTGGACTTGTACAATGAGCAGTTCTTC
>TRBV11-3|NA|NA|TRBJ2-3
CASSHAVGSTDTQYF
TGTGCCAGCAGCCATGCGGTAGGAAGCACAGATACGCAGTATTTT
>TRBV7-6|TRBD1|NA|TRBJ1-4
CASSWSGGRGEKLFF
TGTGCCAGCAGCTGGTCAGGGGGAAGGGGTGAAAAACTGTTTTTT
>TRBV7-9|TRBD2|NA|TRBJ2-3
CASSLLLAGTDTQYF
TGTGCCAGCAGCTTACTACTAGCGGGCACAGATACGCAGTATTTT
>TRBV6-1|TRBD2|NA|TRBJ2-3
CASSVLGASGGLSTDTQYF
TGTGCCAGCAGTGTCCTCGGAGCTAGCGGGGGCCTAAGCACAGATACGCAGTATTTT
>TRBV28|TRBD1|NA|TRBJ1-1
CASSRGGQYTEAFF
TGTGCCAGCAGCAGAGGGGGCCAGTACACTGAAGCTTTCTTT
>TRBV9|NA|NA|TRBJ2-7
CASSPQGDSYEQYF
TGTGCCAGCAGCCCTCAAGGGGACTCCTACGAGCAGTACTTC
>TRBV10-3|NA|few|TRBJ1-6
CAISESGSSRSSYNSPLHF
TGTGCCATCAGTGAGTCGGGCAGTTCCCGAAGCTCCTATAATTCACCCCTCCACTTT
>TRBV6-6|NA|NA|TRBJ2-3
CASRTRDTQYF
TGTGCCAGCAGAACGCGCGATACGCAGTATTTT
>TRBV7-6|NA|many|TRBJ1-6
CASSLAGAHNSPLHF
TGTGCCAGCAGCCTCGCGGGGGCCCATAATTCACCCCTCCACTTT
>TRBV3-1/TRBV3-2|NA|NA|TRBJ1-6
CASSQGQADNSPLHF
TGTGCCAGCAGCCAAGGACAGGCGGATAATTCACCCCTCCACTTT
>TRBV5-1|NA|NA|TRBJ2-2
CASRPTGDTGELFF
TGCGCCAGCAGGCCTACCGGGGACACCGGGGAGCTGTTTTTT
>TRBV6-1|TRBD2|once|TRBJ2-2
CASSDGTRSGELFF
TGTGCCAGCAGTGACGGGACTAGGTCCGGGGAGCTGTTTTTT
>TRBV3-1/TRBV3-2|TRBD2|NA|TRBJ2-3
CASSHTGTSGRAPETDTQYF
TGTGCCAGCAGCCACACCGGGACTAGCGGGAGGGCCCCCGAGACAGATACGCAGTATTTT
>TRBV5-1|TRBD1|NA|TRBJ2-3
CASSLPRGQGDTQYF
TGCGCCAGCAGCTTGCCCAGGGGGCAAGGGGATACGCAGTATTTT
>TRBV18|TRBD1|NA|TRBJ1-6
CASSRGQVNNSPLHF
TGTGCCAGCTCACGTGGACAGGTGAATAATTCACCCCTCCACTTT
>TRBV5-6|TRBD1|NA|TRBJ2-5
CASSLAGAGGVQETQYF
TGTGCCAGCAGCTTGGCGGGGGCAGGGGGCGTCCAAGAGACCCAGTACTTC
>TRBV4-2|TRBD2|NA|TRBJ2-3
CASSQDPSTSGSQNTQYF
TGTGCCAGCAGCCAAGATCCGTCAACTAGCGGGAGTCAGAATACGCAGTATTTT
>TRBV5-4|NA|NA|TRBJ1-6
CASSFDRSSSPLHF
TGTGCCAGCAGCTTTGACAGGAGTAGTTCACCCCTCCACTTT
>TRBV27|TRBD1|NA|TRBJ1-6
CASSLGTVVSPLHF
TGTGCCAGCAGTTTGGGGACAGTCGTATCACCCCTCCACTTT
>TRBV2|NA|NA|TRBJ1-4
CASIAAAATNEKLFF
TGTGCCAGCATCGCCGCGGCCGCGACTAATGAAAAACTGTTTTTT
>TRBV5-7|NA|NA|TRBJ1-1
CASSYVTPTDEAFF
TGTGCCAGCAGCTACGTGACACCTACCGATGAAGCTTTCTTT
>TRBV5-4|TRBD1|few|TRBJ1-1
CASSPPGTGWNTEAFF
TGTGCCAGCAGCCCTCCGGGGACAGGCTGGAACACTGAAGCTTTCTTT
>TRBV6-1|NA|few|TRBJ1-5
CASSEMGDSNQPQHF
TGTGCCAGCAGTGAAATGGGAGATAGCAATCAGCCCCAGCATTTT
>TRBV6-5|NA|NA|TRBJ2-5
CASSPQRKETQYF
TGTGCCAGCAGTCCTCAGCGGAAAGAGACCCAGTACTTC
>TRBV2|TRBD1|NA|TRBJ1-4
CASSGQGLTNEKLFF
TGTGCCAGCAGCGGACAGGGGTTAACTAATGAAAAACTGTTTTTT
>TRBV28|NA|few|TRBJ1-6
CASSLYGGNSPLHF
TGTGCCAGCAGTTTATATGGGGGCAATTCACCCCTCCACTTT
>TRBV10-1|TRBD2|NA|TRBJ2-1
CASREGSSGYNEQFF
TGCGCCAGTCGTGAGGGGTCTAGCGGTTACAATGAGCAGTTCTTC
>TRBV7-8|TRBD2|NA|TRBJ2-2
CASSLPMRLAGATGELFF
TGTGCCAGCAGCCTCCCTATGCGGCTAGCGGGAGCCACCGGGGAGCTGTTTTTT
>TRBV7-8|NA|NA|TRBJ2-2
CASSPRTLGSRVYTGELFF
TGTGCCAGCAGCCCCCGCACCTTGGGGAGTAGGGTTTACACCGGGGAGCTGTTTTTT
>TRBV10-3|TRBD2|NA|TRBJ2-5
CAISEGLLAGSGWETQYF
TGTGCCATCAGTGAGGGCCTACTAGCGGGGAGTGGGTGGGAGACCCAGTACTTC
>TRBV10-2|NA|NA|TRBJ2-1
CASSDWRLYNEQFF
TGCGCCAGCAGTGACTGGCGGCTCTACAATGAGCAGTTCTTC
>TRBV4-2|NA|NA|TRBJ1-2
CASSQPQGSNYGYTF
TGTGCCAGCAGCCAACCGCAGGGGTCGAACTATGGCTACACCTTC
>TRBV3-1/TRBV3-2|TRBD2|few|TRBJ2-3
CASSPPSSGGKDTQYF
TGTGCCAGCAGCCCCCCTTCTAGCGGAGGTAAAGATACGCAGTATTTT
>TRBV4-3|NA|NA|TRBJ2-7
CASSPGQSYEQYF
TGCGCCAGCAGCCCTGGACAGTCCTACGAGCAGTACTTC
>TRBV2|TRBD2|few|TRBJ2-5
CASSVGGSRETQYF
TGTGCCAGCAGTGTCGGCGGGAGTAGGGAGACCCAGTACTTC
>TRBV5-1|NA|once|TRBJ2-1
CASSLRGTGRSNEQFF
TGCGCCAGCAGCTTAAGGGGTACAGGGCGTAGCAATGAGCAGTTCTTC
>TRBV7-8|TRBD1|NA|TRBJ2-7
CASSPPDRSYEQYF
TGTGCCAGCAGCCCACCGGACAGGAGTTACGAGCAGTACTTC
>TRBV9|TRBD1|NA|TRBJ1-3
CASSEGQGSGNTIYF
TGTGCCAGCAGCGAGGGACAGGGGTCTGGAAACACCATATATTTT
>TRBV2|NA|NA|TRBJ2-7
CASSELGPTPYEQYF
TGTGCCAGCAGTGAACTTGGGCCTACACCATACGAGCAGTACTTC
>TRBV2|TRBD1|NA|TRBJ1-5
CASSEQGVNQPQHF
TGTGCCAGCAGTGAGCAGGGGGTCAATCAGCCCCAGCATTTT